This TCR beta chain is drawn from a study of T cell responses to AZD1222 COVID-19 vaccine. Study-wide findings and caveats: Spike-specific TCR repertoires showed rising breadth and depth after two AZD1222 doses. Targets within unmutated variant regions were reportedly found for nearly half of spike-specific TCRs.

Profiled with immunoSEQ multiplex PCR; TCRdb holds only in-frame clones, not every one. The sample carries about 130,000 clones, 80% to 90% recorded once. As regards this clone: Antigen unknown.

This CDR3 region has 13 residues. Trimming took 5 bases from V and 2 from J, leaving 13 bases between them. Germline V gene data show CDR1 as GTSNPN and CDR2 as SVGIG (reference sequence). Sequenced material: peripheral blood, taken 28 days after the second AZD1222 dose. V usage is TRBV30 and J usage is TRBJ2-7, with a possible D match to TRBD2 (6 bases). This TCR came from an adult who received the AZD1222 COVID-19 vaccine. The CDR3 region is CAWGRSGTYEQYF. The CDR3, as DNA: TGTGCCTGGGGGCGTAGCGGAACCTACGAGCAGTACTTC.